The 11 T cell receptor beta chains presented below share a single source sample, sequenced in a study of OX40 agonist ivuxolimab in advanced cancers. TCRdb's copy holds only in-frame clones and misses some; the assay was immunoSEQ multiplex PCR. Of 55,000 or so clones listed, about 86% are singletons. The material sequenced was CD4+ or CD8+ T cells sorted from blood, taken in a trial of the OX40 agonist ivuxolimab. The receptor source for this set is an adult with an advanced solid tumor such as melanoma, head and neck, liver or kidney cancer.

The V gene is TRBV28, the J gene TRBJ2-2; the D call may be TRBD1 or TRBD2 (5 bases each). V lost 4 bases, J lost 5 bases, and 14 bases lay in between. CDR3 length equals 15 residues. Germline CDR1 reads MDHEN; CDR2 reads SYDVKM. In nucleotides, the CDR3 is TGTGCCAGCAGTTCCGGGACGGACCTGACCGGGGAGCTGTTTTTT. Its translation is CASSSGTDLTGELFF.

The J gene is TRBJ1-3, the V gene TRBV9; D gene uncertain. V was shortened by 4 bases and J by 0 bases, with 11 bases between the two germline ends. This CDR3 contains 15 residues. CDR1 and CDR2 (germline): SGDLS, YYNGEE. The CDR3 loop reads CASSPRVGSGNTIYF. The CDR3 nucleotides read TGTGCCAGCAGCCCGCGGGTCGGCTCTGGAAACACCATATATTTT.

The chain couples TRBV29-1 to TRBJ1-4; D may be TRBD1 (5 bases). The germline V and J ends were trimmed by 3 bases and 4 bases, with 9 bases remaining between them. The CDR3 contains 13 residues. Germline-derived CDR1 and CDR2 are SQVTM and ANQGSEA. CDR3 nucleotides: TGCAGCGTTGAGAGAGGGGATAATGAAAAACTGTTTTTT. Translation: CSVERGDNEKLFF. The full variable domain, rest sourced from reference TRBV29-1 and TRBJ1-4, is SAVISQKPSRDICQRGTSLTIQCQVDSQVTMMFWYRQQPGQSLTLIATANQGSEATYESGFVIDKFPISRPNLTFSTLTVSNMSPEDSSIYLCSVERGDNEKLFFGSGTQLSVL.

The chain uses TRBV6-5 and TRBJ1-6; weak D call: TRBD1 (6 bases). Trimming left V 4 bases short and J 5 bases short, with 15 bases between. The germline gives CDR1 MNHEY, CDR2 SVGAGI. The CDR3 length is 16 residues. CDR3 in amino acids: CASSLQPQGNNSPLHF. The DNA for the CDR3 is TGTGCCAGCAGTTTACAACCTCAGGGGAATAATTCACCCCTCCACTTT.

The V gene is TRBV10-1, the J gene TRBJ1-3, with D unresolved. This CDR3 comprises 12 residues. Germline lookup yields CDR1 WNHNN and CDR2 SYGVQD (reference sequence). V was trimmed by 4 bases and J by 8 bases, leaving 9 bases between them. The CDR3 DNA follows: TGCGCCAGCAGTGGTGGTCGGGACACCATATATTTT. This sequence encodes CASSGGRDTIYF.

The J gene is TRBJ2-7, the V gene TRBV6-6; tentatively, D is TRBD1 or TRBD2 (6 bases each). Germline V gene lookup returns CDR1 MNHNY and CDR2 SVGAGI (reference sequence). There are 13 residues in the CDR3. V was pared by 10 bases and J by 5 bases, with 18 bases between. The CDR3 region has the DNA TGTGCCACCGAAAACAGGGCGGGAAACGAGCAGTACTTC. Protein product: CATENRAGNEQYF.

In DNA, the CDR3 is TGCAGTGCTAGAGAAAGGGAGCAGTACTTC. It is translated as CSAREREQYF. The chain joins TRBV20-1 to TRBJ2-5; the D gene is possibly TRBD2 (5 bases). V shed 0 bases and J shed 11 bases, with 7 bases lying between them. The CDR3 runs 10 residues. Germline V CDR1 and CDR2: DFQATT, SNEGSKA (reference sequence).

V is TRBV5-1 and J is TRBJ1-2, with 9 bases matching TRBD1. V dropped 3 bases and J dropped 7; count of bases not matched to a gene: 10. Germline V lookup: CDR1 SGHRS, CDR2 YFSETQ. This CDR3 is 15 amino acids long. CDR3: CASSSLRDREPGYTF. The CDR3 DNA reads TGCGCCAGCAGCTCCCTCCGGGACAGGGAGCCTGGCTACACCTTC.

This chain uses TRBV14 with TRBJ2-5, with D unclear. The CDR3 loop spans 16 amino acids. Germline V gives CDR1 SGHDN, CDR2 FVKESK. V lost 4 bases and J lost 2, with 17 bases in between. The CDR3 nucleotides are TGTGCCAGCAGCCCCCTACCAGCCGGTGGGCAAGAGACCCAGTACTTC. This codes for CASSPLPAGGQETQYF.

The chain uses TRBV6-5 and TRBJ1-1; D remains ambiguous. Between the trimmed V and J ends, which lost 0 bases and 0 bases, there was a span of 5 bases. The germline gives CDR1 MNHEY, CDR2 SVGAGI. The CDR3 covers 14 residues. CDR3 sequence (DNA): TGTGCCAGCAGTTACTCGGAGATGAACACTGAAGCTTTCTTT. Amino acid sequence: CASSYSEMNTEAFF.

This chain connects TRBV6-6 to TRBJ1-4; D uncertain. CDR3 length equals 14 residues. With 4 bases removed from V and 8 bases from J, the gap between germline ends came to 14 bases. Germline V lookup: CDR1 MNHNY, CDR2 SVGAGI (reference sequence). Here the CDR3 reads CASSLGPKGEKLFF. In DNA form, the CDR3 reads TGTGCCAGCAGTTTGGGCCCCAAAGGGGAAAAACTGTTTTTT.